The rows below give T cell receptor beta chains drawn from one sample of a study of cytomegalovirus exposure and HLA in healthy donors. Repertoires were generated with immunoSEQ multiplex PCR, while TCRdb's copy carries only in-frame clones and drops some. The sample lists 220,000 or so clones; around 78% were seen once. Specimen: PBMCs. The source of these receptors is a woman aged 18-29 years in good health and CMV-seronegative. CDR3s include the opening cysteine and the closing phenylalanine or tryptophan. Each record gives: V gene, D gene, clone size, J gene, CDR3 DNA, CDR3 protein. A D gene is named only where the DNA matches it firmly. Only part of the rows carry a size: once, few, many, or a class if the clone is expanded.

V gene: TRBV27
D gene: .
clone size: .
J gene: TRBJ2-3
CDR3 DNA: TGTGCCAGCAGTTTGGGACTACAGGGCGATACGCAGTATTTT
CDR3 protein: CASSLGLQGDTQYF

V gene: TRBV4-1
D gene: .
clone size: few
J gene: TRBJ2-7
CDR3 DNA: TGCGCCAGCAGCCAAGGGAACGAGCAGTACTTC
CDR3 protein: CASSQGNEQYF

V gene: TRBV11-2
D gene: TRBD2
clone size: .
J gene: TRBJ2-5
CDR3 DNA: TGTGCCAGCAGCTTAGTAACCTCTAGCGGGAGAAGATCAGAGACCCAGTACTTC
CDR3 protein: CASSLVTSSGRRSETQYF

V gene: TRBV2
D gene: .
clone size: .
J gene: TRBJ2-7
CDR3 DNA: TGTGCCAGCAGTCTTTTCCCGTACGAGCAGTACTTC
CDR3 protein: CASSLFPYEQYF

V gene: TRBV9
D gene: .
clone size: .
J gene: TRBJ2-7
CDR3 DNA: TGTGCCAGCAGCGTAGGGGGAAAAGGGTCCTACGAGCAGTACTTC
CDR3 protein: CASSVGGKGSYEQYF

V gene: TRBV25-1
D gene: TRBD1
clone size: .
J gene: TRBJ2-7
CDR3 DNA: TGTGCCAGCTCCAAGGGGGCCTCCTACGAGCAGTACTTC
CDR3 protein: CASSKGASYEQYF

V gene: TRBV5-4
D gene: .
clone size: .
J gene: TRBJ1-1
CDR3 DNA: TGTGCCAGCAGCTTGGGGGGAATGAACACTGAAGCTTTCTTT
CDR3 protein: CASSLGGMNTEAFF

V gene: TRBV5-4
D gene: .
clone size: .
J gene: TRBJ1-2
CDR3 DNA: TGTGCCAGCAGCTTGGACGGGCTCCCCTACACCTTC
CDR3 protein: CASSLDGLPYTF

V gene: TRBV30
D gene: .
clone size: few
J gene: TRBJ2-7
CDR3 DNA: TGTGCCTGGAGTGGGCGGCACGAGCAGTACTTC
CDR3 protein: CAWSGRHEQYF

V gene: TRBV10-3
D gene: TRBD1
clone size: .
J gene: TRBJ1-2
CDR3 DNA: TGTGCCATCTCGACAGGGGCTAACTATGGCTACACCTTC
CDR3 protein: CAISTGANYGYTF

V gene: TRBV2
D gene: .
clone size: .
J gene: TRBJ2-7
CDR3 DNA: TGTGCCAGCAGTGACAGGGGCCTCGCCTACGAGCAGTACTTC
CDR3 protein: CASSDRGLAYEQYF

V gene: TRBV18
D gene: .
clone size: .
J gene: TRBJ1-2
CDR3 DNA: TGTGCCAGCTCACCCCCGGGACAAGTGATCTACGGCTACACCTTC
CDR3 protein: CASSPPGQVIYGYTF

V gene: TRBV7-3
D gene: TRBD1
clone size: .
J gene: TRBJ1-3
CDR3 DNA: TGTGCCAGCAGCCAGGACAGGGGGCCTGGAAACACCATATATTTT
CDR3 protein: CASSQDRGPGNTIYF

V gene: TRBV13
D gene: TRBD2
clone size: .
J gene: TRBJ2-1
CDR3 DNA: TGTGCCAGCAGCACACCGACTAGCGAAACGTTGAGGGGTGAGCAGTTCTTC
CDR3 protein: CASSTPTSETLRGEQFF

V gene: TRBV27
D gene: .
clone size: .
J gene: TRBJ1-1
CDR3 DNA: TGTGCCAGCAGTTACACAGGGTTGGGCACTGAAGCTTTCTTT
CDR3 protein: CASSYTGLGTEAFF

V gene: TRBV7-3
D gene: .
clone size: .
J gene: TRBJ2-2
CDR3 DNA: TGTGCCAGCAGCTTAGGCCACAACACCGGGGAGCTGTTTTTT
CDR3 protein: CASSLGHNTGELFF

V gene: TRBV5-1
D gene: .
clone size: .
J gene: TRBJ1-2
CDR3 DNA: TGCGCCAGCAGAGAGCATAACTATGGCTACACCTTC
CDR3 protein: CASREHNYGYTF

V gene: TRBV7-6
D gene: .
clone size: .
J gene: TRBJ1-1
CDR3 DNA: TGTGCCAGCAGCACGGGGCCAGCCGATGAAGCTTTCTTT
CDR3 protein: CASSTGPADEAFF

V gene: TRBV7-6
D gene: .
clone size: .
J gene: TRBJ1-1
CDR3 DNA: TGTGCCAGCAGCTTAGCCCCAGGGCTGAACACTGAAGCTTTCTTT
CDR3 protein: CASSLAPGLNTEAFF

V gene: TRBV7-2
D gene: .
clone size: .
J gene: TRBJ1-2
CDR3 DNA: TGTGCCAGCAGCTTAGAAAGGGCTCTGGATGGCTACACCTTC
CDR3 protein: CASSLERALDGYTF

V gene: TRBV30
D gene: .
clone size: .
J gene: TRBJ2-1
CDR3 DNA: TGTGCCTCCACAGGGTTCGGGAGCTCCTACAATGAGCAGTTCTTC
CDR3 protein: CASTGFGSSYNEQFF

V gene: TRBV5-6
D gene: TRBD2
clone size: .
J gene: TRBJ2-1
CDR3 DNA: TGTGCCAGCAGTGGGACTAGCGGGTCCTCCTACAATGAGCAGTTCTTC
CDR3 protein: CASSGTSGSSYNEQFF

V gene: TRBV2
D gene: .
clone size: .
J gene: TRBJ1-1
CDR3 DNA: TGTGCCAGCAGTATCCGGGGTTCTAACACTGAAGCTTTCTTT
CDR3 protein: CASSIRGSNTEAFF

V gene: TRBV30
D gene: TRBD1
clone size: .
J gene: TRBJ1-1
CDR3 DNA: TGTGCCTGGAGTGGACAGGGGGGAACTGAAGCTTTCTTT
CDR3 protein: CAWSGQGGTEAFF

V gene: TRBV9
D gene: .
clone size: .
J gene: TRBJ1-2
CDR3 DNA: TGTGCCAGCAGCGCGGGGACATCCGGCTACACCTTC
CDR3 protein: CASSAGTSGYTF

V gene: TRBV5-8
D gene: TRBD1
clone size: .
J gene: TRBJ1-4
CDR3 DNA: TGTGCCAGTCACCGGGACAGGGGGGAAAAACTGTTTTTT
CDR3 protein: CASHRDRGEKLFF

V gene: TRBV5-1
D gene: .
clone size: .
J gene: TRBJ2-5
CDR3 DNA: TGCGCCAGCAGCTTGGGGGCAGGGAGAGAGACCCAGTACTTC
CDR3 protein: CASSLGAGRETQYF

V gene: TRBV27
D gene: .
clone size: .
J gene: TRBJ1-1
CDR3 DNA: TGTGCCAGCAGTTTTCGGGGGGGAACTGAAGCTTTCTTT
CDR3 protein: CASSFRGGTEAFF

V gene: TRBV7-8
D gene: TRBD1
clone size: .
J gene: TRBJ1-1
CDR3 DNA: TGTGCCAGCAGCTTAGCGGGACAGCTAAACACTGAAGCTTTCTTT
CDR3 protein: CASSLAGQLNTEAFF

V gene: TRBV6-1
D gene: TRBD2
clone size: .
J gene: TRBJ2-5
CDR3 DNA: TGTGCCAGCAGTGACCCCCGACTTGGCAGCGGGAGAGAGACCCAGTACTTC
CDR3 protein: CASSDPRLGSGRETQYF

V gene: TRBV18
D gene: .
clone size: .
J gene: TRBJ1-1
CDR3 DNA: TGTGCCAGCTCACCGAGGCGGACAGAGAACACTGAAGCTTTCTTT
CDR3 protein: CASSPRRTENTEAFF

V gene: TRBV27
D gene: .
clone size: .
J gene: TRBJ2-3
CDR3 DNA: TGTGCCAGCAGTTTTCTACGGGGTGGTGGACCAGATACGCAGTATTTT
CDR3 protein: CASSFLRGGGPDTQYF

V gene: TRBV30
D gene: TRBD1
clone size: .
J gene: TRBJ1-2
CDR3 DNA: TGTGCCTGGAGTGCGGACAGGGCCTCTGGCTACACCTTC
CDR3 protein: CAWSADRASGYTF

V gene: TRBV6-5
D gene: TRBD1
clone size: .
J gene: TRBJ2-1
CDR3 DNA: TGTGCCAGCAGTTACTCGAGACAGGGAAACAATGAGCAGTTCTTC
CDR3 protein: CASSYSRQGNNEQFF

V gene: TRBV6-5
D gene: .
clone size: .
J gene: TRBJ2-1
CDR3 DNA: TGTGCCAGCAGTTACTCGGACTTGAAGTTCTTC
CDR3 protein: CASSYSDLKFF

V gene: TRBV7-9
D gene: .
clone size: .
J gene: TRBJ1-4
CDR3 DNA: TGTGCCAGCAGCTCAGGGTTTGGGGAAAAACTGTTTTTT
CDR3 protein: CASSSGFGEKLFF

V gene: TRBV6-5
D gene: TRBD1
clone size: .
J gene: TRBJ1-1
CDR3 DNA: TGTGCCAGCAGCCGAGGACAGGACGAAGCTTTCTTT
CDR3 protein: CASSRGQDEAFF

V gene: TRBV5-6
D gene: .
clone size: .
J gene: TRBJ2-5
CDR3 DNA: TGTGCCAGCAGCTTGGTGGCAGAAGAGACCCAGTACTTC
CDR3 protein: CASSLVAEETQYF

V gene: TRBV4-1
D gene: .
clone size: .
J gene: TRBJ1-5
CDR3 DNA: TGCGCCAGCAGCCAGGGCGTAAGGCAGGGAGATCAGCCCCAGCATTTT
CDR3 protein: CASSQGVRQGDQPQHF

V gene: TRBV6-6
D gene: .
clone size: .
J gene: TRBJ1-1
CDR3 DNA: TGTGCCAGCAGTTCAGGGGAGAATAAAGCTTTCTTT
CDR3 protein: CASSSGENKAFF

V gene: TRBV27
D gene: .
clone size: .
J gene: TRBJ2-7
CDR3 DNA: TGTGCCAGCAGCCCCTATCGACCGTACTACGAGCAGTACTTC
CDR3 protein: CASSPYRPYYEQYF

V gene: TRBV5-1
D gene: .
clone size: .
J gene: TRBJ2-5
CDR3 DNA: TGCGCCAGCACCCTGGAGAGTACGGGGGAGACCCAGTACTTC
CDR3 protein: CASTLESTGETQYF

V gene: TRBV4-2
D gene: TRBD1
clone size: .
J gene: TRBJ1-2
CDR3 DNA: TGTGCCAGCAGCCAAGAGACCGGGACAGGAATCGCTTATGGCTACACCTTC
CDR3 protein: CASSQETGTGIAYGYTF

V gene: TRBV5-6
D gene: TRBD1
clone size: .
J gene: TRBJ1-1
CDR3 DNA: TGTGCCAGCAGATTCTCGAGGACAGGGAGGTCGGAAGCTTTCTTT
CDR3 protein: CASRFSRTGRSEAFF

V gene: TRBV5-1
D gene: TRBD2
clone size: .
J gene: TRBJ2-1
CDR3 DNA: TGCGCCAGCAGAGAGCGGGAGTCACCCAGCCCGTCCTACAATGAGCAGTTCTTC
CDR3 protein: CASRERESPSPSYNEQFF

V gene: TRBV6-1
D gene: .
clone size: .
J gene: TRBJ1-5
CDR3 DNA: TGTGCCAGCAGTCGGGATTTCCAAAACAATCAGCCCCAGCATTTT
CDR3 protein: CASSRDFQNNQPQHF

V gene: TRBV29-1
D gene: TRBD2
clone size: .
J gene: TRBJ2-4
CDR3 DNA: TGCAGCGTGGCCAAGACTAGCGGGAGGGCCTTGGACAAAAACATTCAGTACTTC
CDR3 protein: CSVAKTSGRALDKNIQYF

V gene: TRBV30
D gene: TRBD1
clone size: once
J gene: TRBJ2-4
CDR3 DNA: TGTGCCTGGGACAGGGGGCTATACGTAGCCAAAAACATTCAGTACTTC
CDR3 protein: CAWDRGLYVAKNIQYF

V gene: TRBV2
D gene: .
clone size: once
J gene: TRBJ1-5
CDR3 DNA: TGTGCCAGCAGTGAAGAAGGGTGGGATCAGCCCCAGCATTTT
CDR3 protein: CASSEEGWDQPQHF

V gene: TRBV30
D gene: .
clone size: .
J gene: TRBJ1-4
CDR3 DNA: TGTGCCTGGACCCTCGGGGGGGTGGTCTTGGGTAATGAAAAACTGTTTTTT
CDR3 protein: CAWTLGGVVLGNEKLFF

V gene: TRBV13
D gene: .
clone size: few
J gene: TRBJ2-3
CDR3 DNA: TGTGCCAGCAGCTTCCTCCAGGATACGCAGTATTTT
CDR3 protein: CASSFLQDTQYF

V gene: TRBV5-1
D gene: .
clone size: .
J gene: TRBJ1-2
CDR3 DNA: TGCGCCAGCAGCCCGGACACCCCCTATGGCTACACCTTC
CDR3 protein: CASSPDTPYGYTF

V gene: TRBV5-1
D gene: .
clone size: .
J gene: TRBJ2-3
CDR3 DNA: TGCGCCAGCAGCTTGGAAGGAGGCTCAAGCACAGATACGCAGTATTTT
CDR3 protein: CASSLEGGSSTDTQYF

V gene: TRBV30
D gene: TRBD1
clone size: .
J gene: TRBJ1-6
CDR3 DNA: TGTGCCTGGAGCGAAGGGGGACAGGGGACTTCACCCCTCCACTTT
CDR3 protein: CAWSEGGQGTSPLHF

V gene: TRBV19
D gene: .
clone size: .
J gene: TRBJ1-4
CDR3 DNA: TGTGCCAGTAGTAGTAGAACAGCCCGTAATGAAAAACTGTTTTTT
CDR3 protein: CASSSRTARNEKLFF

V gene: TRBV2
D gene: TRBD1
clone size: .
J gene: TRBJ1-6
CDR3 DNA: TGTGCCAGCAGTGAGGACAGGGGTAGGGATGGTGATTCACCCCTCCACTTT
CDR3 protein: CASSEDRGRDGDSPLHF

V gene: TRBV6-5
D gene: .
clone size: once
J gene: TRBJ2-1
CDR3 DNA: TGTGCCAGCAGTTACATAGGGCAGGGGATCGATGAGCAGTTCTTC
CDR3 protein: CASSYIGQGIDEQFF

V gene: TRBV6-5
D gene: .
clone size: .
J gene: TRBJ1-6
CDR3 DNA: TGTGCCAGCAGTTACTCAAACAGGGTGGGTAATTCACCCCTCCACTTT
CDR3 protein: CASSYSNRVGNSPLHF

V gene: TRBV6-1
D gene: .
clone size: .
J gene: TRBJ2-2
CDR3 DNA: TGTGCCAGCCAGGTAGACAGACGGACCGGGGAGCTGTTTTTT
CDR3 protein: CASQVDRRTGELFF

V gene: TRBV10-3
D gene: .
clone size: few
J gene: TRBJ1-1
CDR3 DNA: TGTGCCATCAGTGAGAAACACATGAACACTGAAGCTTTCTTT
CDR3 protein: CAISEKHMNTEAFF